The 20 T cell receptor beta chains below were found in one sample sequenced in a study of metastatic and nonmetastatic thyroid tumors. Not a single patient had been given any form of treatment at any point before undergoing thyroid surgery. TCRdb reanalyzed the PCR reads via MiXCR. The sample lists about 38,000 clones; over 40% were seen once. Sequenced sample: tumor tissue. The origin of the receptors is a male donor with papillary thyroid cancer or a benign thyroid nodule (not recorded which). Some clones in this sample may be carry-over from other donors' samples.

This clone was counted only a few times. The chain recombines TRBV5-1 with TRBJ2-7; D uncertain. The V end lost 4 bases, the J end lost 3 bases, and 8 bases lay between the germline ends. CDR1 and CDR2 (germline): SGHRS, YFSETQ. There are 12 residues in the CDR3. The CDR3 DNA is TGCGCCAGCAGCCCAGACAACTACGAGCAGTACTTC. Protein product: CASSPDNYEQYF.

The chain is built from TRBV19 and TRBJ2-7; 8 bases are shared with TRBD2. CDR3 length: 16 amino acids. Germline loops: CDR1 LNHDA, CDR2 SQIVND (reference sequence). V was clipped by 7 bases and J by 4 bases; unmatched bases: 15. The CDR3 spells CASTNTRGGRIYEQYF. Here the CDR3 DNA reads TGTGCCAGTACCAATACAAGGGGCGGGAGGATATACGAGCAGTACTTC. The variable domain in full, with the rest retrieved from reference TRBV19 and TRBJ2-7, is DGGITQSPKYLFRKEGQNVTLSCEQNLNHDAMYWYRQDPGQGLRLIYYSQIVNDFQKGDIAEGYSVSREKKESFPLTVTSAQKNPTAFYLCASTNTRGGRIYEQYFGPGTRLTVT.

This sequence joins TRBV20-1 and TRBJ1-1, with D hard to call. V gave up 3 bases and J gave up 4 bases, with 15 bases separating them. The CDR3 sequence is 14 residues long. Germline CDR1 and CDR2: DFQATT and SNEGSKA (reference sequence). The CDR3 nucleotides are TGCAGTGCTAGGTCTAGTGGCTGGGGCACTGAAGCTTTCTTT. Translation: CSARSSGWGTEAFF.

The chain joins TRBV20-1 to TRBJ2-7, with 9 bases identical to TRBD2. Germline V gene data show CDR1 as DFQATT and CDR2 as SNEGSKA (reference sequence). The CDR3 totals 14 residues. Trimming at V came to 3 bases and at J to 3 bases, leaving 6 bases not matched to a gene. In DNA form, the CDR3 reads TGCAGTGCTAGTTTAGCGGGGGTAAACTACGAGCAGTACTTC. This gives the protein CSASLAGVNYEQYF.

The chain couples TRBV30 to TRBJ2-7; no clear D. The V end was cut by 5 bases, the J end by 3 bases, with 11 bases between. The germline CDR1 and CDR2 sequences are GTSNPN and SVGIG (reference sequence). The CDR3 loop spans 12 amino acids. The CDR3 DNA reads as TGTGCCTGGGGATCGAACTACTACGAGCAGTACTTC. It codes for CAWGSNYYEQYF.

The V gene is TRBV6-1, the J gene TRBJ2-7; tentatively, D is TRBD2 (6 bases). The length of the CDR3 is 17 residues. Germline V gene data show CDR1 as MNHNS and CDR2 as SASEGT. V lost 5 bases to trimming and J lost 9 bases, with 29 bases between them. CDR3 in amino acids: CASSLSSGTAGRSGQYF. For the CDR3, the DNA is TGTGCCAGCAGTCTCTCCTCCGGGACTGCCGGTAGATCCGGGCAGTACTTC.

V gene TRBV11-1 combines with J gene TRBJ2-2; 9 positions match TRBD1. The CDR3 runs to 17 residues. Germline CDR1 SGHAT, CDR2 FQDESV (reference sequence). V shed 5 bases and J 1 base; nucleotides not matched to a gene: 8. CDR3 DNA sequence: TGTGCCAGCAGCCAGCTCGGGACAGGGATGAACACCGGGGAGCTGTTTTTT. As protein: CASSQLGTGMNTGELFF.

The CDR3 reads CASIRGADSSTIYF. DNA for the CDR3: TGTGCCAGCATCCGTGGGGCCGACAGTAGCACCATATATTTT. This chain links TRBV28 with TRBJ1-3, with D possibly matching TRBD1 (5 bases). The germline V gene has CDR1 MDHEN and CDR2 SYDVKM. CDR3 length equals 14 residues. Trimming cost V 7 bases and J 9 bases, with 19 bases left between them.

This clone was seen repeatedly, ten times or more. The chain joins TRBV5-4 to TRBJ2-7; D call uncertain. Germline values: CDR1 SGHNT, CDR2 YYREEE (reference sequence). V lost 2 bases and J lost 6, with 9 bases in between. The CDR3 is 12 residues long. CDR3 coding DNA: TGTGCCAGCAGCTTCGACGTAGTCGAGCAGTACTTC. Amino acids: CASSFDVVEQYF.

CDR3 sequence (DNA): TGCGCCAGCAGCCCGAGAAAAGATACGCAGTATTTT. It encodes CASSPRKDTQYF. This chain links TRBV4-1 with TRBJ2-3; D not resolved. This CDR3 spans 12 amino acids. Trimming cost V 4 bases and J 5 bases, with 7 bases left between them. Germline assignment: CDR1 MGHRA and CDR2 YSYEKL.

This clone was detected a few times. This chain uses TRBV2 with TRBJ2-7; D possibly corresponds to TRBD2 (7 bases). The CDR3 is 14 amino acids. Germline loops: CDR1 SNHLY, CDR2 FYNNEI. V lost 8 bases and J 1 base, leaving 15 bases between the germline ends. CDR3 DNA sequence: TGTGCCAGCCCGGGGGGCGGGAGTTCCTACGAGCAGTACTTC. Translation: CASPGGGSSYEQYF. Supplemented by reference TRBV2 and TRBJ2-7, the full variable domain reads EPEVTQTPSHQVTQMGQEVILRCVPISNHLYFYWYRQILGQKVEFLVSFYNNEISEKSEIFDDQFSVERPDGSNFTLKIRSTKLEDSAMYFCASPGGGSSYEQYFGPGTRLTVT.

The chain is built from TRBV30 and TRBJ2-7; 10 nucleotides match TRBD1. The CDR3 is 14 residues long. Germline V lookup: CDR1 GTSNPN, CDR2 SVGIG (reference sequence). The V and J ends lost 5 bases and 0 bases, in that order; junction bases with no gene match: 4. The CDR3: CAWDRGLFSYEQYF. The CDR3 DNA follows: TGTGCCTGGGACAGGGGGCTCTTCTCCTACGAGCAGTACTTC.

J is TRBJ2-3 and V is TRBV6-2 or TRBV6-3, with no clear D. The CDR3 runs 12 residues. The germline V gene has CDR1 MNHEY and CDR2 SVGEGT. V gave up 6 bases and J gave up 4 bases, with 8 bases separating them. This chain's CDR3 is CASSPVADTQYF. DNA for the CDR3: TGTGCCAGCAGCCCTGTGGCAGATACGCAGTATTTT.

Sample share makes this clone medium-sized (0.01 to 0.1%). CDR3 DNA sequence: TGCGCCAGCAGTGGGGAACGTGTCAATGAGCAGTTCTTC. This encodes CASSGERVNEQFF. The gene calls are TRBV10-1 and TRBJ2-1; no reliable D call. Per germline, CDR1 WNHNN and CDR2 SYGVQD (reference sequence). V was shortened by 4 bases and J by 6 bases, with 10 bases between the two germline ends. The CDR3 covers 13 residues.

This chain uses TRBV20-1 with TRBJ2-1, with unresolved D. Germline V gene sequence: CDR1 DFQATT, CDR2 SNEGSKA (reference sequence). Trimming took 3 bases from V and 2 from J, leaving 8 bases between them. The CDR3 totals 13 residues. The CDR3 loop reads CSARGYTYNEQFF. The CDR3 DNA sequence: TGCAGTGCTAGGGGTTATACCTACAATGAGCAGTTCTTC.

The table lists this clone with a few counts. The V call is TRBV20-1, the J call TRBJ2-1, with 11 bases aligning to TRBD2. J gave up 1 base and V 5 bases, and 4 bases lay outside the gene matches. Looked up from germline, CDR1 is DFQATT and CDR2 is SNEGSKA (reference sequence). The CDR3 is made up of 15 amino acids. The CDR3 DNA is TGCAGTGCTGACCGACTAGCGGGATCCTACAATGAGCAGTTCTTC. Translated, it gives CSADRLAGSYNEQFF.

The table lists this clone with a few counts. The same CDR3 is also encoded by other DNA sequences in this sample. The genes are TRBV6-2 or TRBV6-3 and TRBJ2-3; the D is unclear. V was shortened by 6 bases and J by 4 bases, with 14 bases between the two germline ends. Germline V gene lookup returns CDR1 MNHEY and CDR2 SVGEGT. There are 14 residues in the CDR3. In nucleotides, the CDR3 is TGTGCCAGCAGCTACCGAGGAGAGGCAGATACGCAGTATTTT. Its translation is CASSYRGEADTQYF.

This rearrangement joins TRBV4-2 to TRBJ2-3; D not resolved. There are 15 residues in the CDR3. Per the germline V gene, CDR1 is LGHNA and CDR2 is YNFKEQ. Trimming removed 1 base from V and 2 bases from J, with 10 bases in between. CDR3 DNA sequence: TGTGCCAGCAGCCAAGGTACTTTCGACACAGATACGCAGTATTTT. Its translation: CASSQGTFDTDTQYF.

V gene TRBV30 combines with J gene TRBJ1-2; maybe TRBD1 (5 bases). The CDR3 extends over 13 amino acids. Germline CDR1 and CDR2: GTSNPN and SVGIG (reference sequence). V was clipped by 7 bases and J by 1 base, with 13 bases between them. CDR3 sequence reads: CASQADINYGYTF. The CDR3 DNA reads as TGTGCCTCGCAGGCGGACATTAACTATGGCTACACCTTC.

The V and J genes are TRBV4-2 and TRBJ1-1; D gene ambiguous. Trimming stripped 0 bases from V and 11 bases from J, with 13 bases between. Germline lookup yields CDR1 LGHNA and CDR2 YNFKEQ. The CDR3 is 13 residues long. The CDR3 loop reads CASSQDARQLAFF. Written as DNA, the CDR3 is TGTGCCAGCAGCCAAGATGCTAGGCAGTTGGCTTTCTTT.